The source of this TCR beta chain is a study of cytomegalovirus exposure and HLA in healthy donors. On this clone: The antigen is not known.

PCR primers comprised 60 Vbeta and 13 Jbeta primers. In the source study's methods: A follow-up analysis tallied tens of millions of unique TCR beta chains, approximately 11 million shared. The data were produced by immunoSEQ multiplex PCR, yet TCRdb's version contains in-frame clones alone and is incomplete. V and J calls and clone size are as listed in that table; D and trimming were resolved from the DNA. This listing includes tens of thousands of clones. Study-wide findings and caveats: A likely sequencing artifact accounted for one observed cluster of highly shared sequence variants.

Per the germline V gene, CDR1 is MGHRA and CDR2 is YSYEKL. J lost 0 bases, V lost 4 bases, and 7 bases had no gene match. There are 17 residues in the CDR3. Sequencing was carried out using PBMCs. The receptor's source is a man over 45 in good health and CMV-seropositive. The chain combines TRBV4-1 with TRBJ1-5, with 9 bases lining up with TRBD1. CDR3 residues: CASSPQGAQISNQPQHF. As DNA, the CDR3 is TGCGCCAGCAGCCCACAGGGGGCCCAGATTAGCAATCAGCCCCAGCATTTT.